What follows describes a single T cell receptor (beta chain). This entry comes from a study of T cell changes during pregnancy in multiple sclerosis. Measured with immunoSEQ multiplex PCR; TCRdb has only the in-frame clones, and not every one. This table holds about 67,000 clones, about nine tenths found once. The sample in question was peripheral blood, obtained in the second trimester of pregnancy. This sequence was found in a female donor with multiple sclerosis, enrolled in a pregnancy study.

The CDR3 loop reads CASSKVAGPQGYTGELFF. DNA for the CDR3: TGTGCCAGCAGCAAAGTTGCGGGGCCCCAGGGTTACACCGGGGAGCTGTTTTTT. The chain is built from TRBV21-1 and TRBJ2-2; the table names TRBD2, a call not compared with the DNA. TRBV21-1 is reported as a pseudogene. This CDR3 has 18 amino acids.